This note documents a single T cell receptor beta chain sequence. A second about 6 to 12 cycle PCR used barcoded and J-beta primers. Each single sample gave us at least 3 million CDR3-containing paired-end reads. TCRdb ran MiXCR on the 5' RACE reads and lists one entry per CDR3 protein. Counted here are roughly 830,000 distinct CDR3 sequences, around 68% occurring once; the ten biggest clones make up about 27%. Trimming left V 3 bases short and J 2 bases short, with 16 bases between. Germline lookup yields CDR1 MDHEN and CDR2 SYDVKM. The length of the CDR3 is 16 residues. The sample comes from a study of blood T cells in healthy people across ages.

This receptor was obtained from a young man in good health. Sequencing was performed on blood. V usage is TRBV28 and J usage is TRBJ2-5; a possible D gene is TRBD1 (6 bases). This CDR3 is CASSFGQHTDQETQYF. For the CDR3, the DNA is TGTGCCAGCAGTTTCGGACAGCACACCGATCAAGAGACCCAGTACTTC.